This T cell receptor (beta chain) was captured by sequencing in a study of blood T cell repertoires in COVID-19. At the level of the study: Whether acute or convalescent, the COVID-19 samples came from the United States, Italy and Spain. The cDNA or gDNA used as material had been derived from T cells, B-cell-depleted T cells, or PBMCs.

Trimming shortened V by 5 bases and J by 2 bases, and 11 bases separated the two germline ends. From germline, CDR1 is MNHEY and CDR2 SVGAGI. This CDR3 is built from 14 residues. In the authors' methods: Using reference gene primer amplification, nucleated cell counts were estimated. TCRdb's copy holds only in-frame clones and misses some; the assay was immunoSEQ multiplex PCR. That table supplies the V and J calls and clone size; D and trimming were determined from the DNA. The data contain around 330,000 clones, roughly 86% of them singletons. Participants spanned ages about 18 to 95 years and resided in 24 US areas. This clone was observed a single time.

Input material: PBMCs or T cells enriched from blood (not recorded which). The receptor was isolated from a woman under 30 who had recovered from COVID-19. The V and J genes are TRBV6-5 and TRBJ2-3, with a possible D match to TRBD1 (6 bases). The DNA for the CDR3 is TGTGCCAGCAGTCTACGGACAGACACAGATACGCAGTATTTT. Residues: CASSLRTDTDTQYF.